Listed below are T cell receptor beta chains from one sample, sequenced in a study of cytomegalovirus exposure and HLA in healthy donors. The data were produced by immunoSEQ multiplex PCR, yet TCRdb's version contains in-frame clones alone and is incomplete. This sample yields approximately 150,000 clones, of which approximately 71% are seen a single time; 4% to 5.5% belongs to the top ten. Sequenced sample: PBMCs. The receptors were sampled from a male donor in good health and CMV-seronegative. Each CDR3 is given with its conserved first and last residue. The order of the fields is clone size, V gene, D gene, J gene, CDR3 DNA, CDR3 protein. A D gene is named only where the DNA matches it firmly. Not all rows give a size; the values are once, few, many and, for expanded clones, a class.

abundance: .
v_gene: TRBV5-1
d_gene: TRBD1
j_gene: TRBJ1-2
CDR3nt: TGCGCCAGCAGCTTACAGGGGAAGGGTGGCTACACCTTC
CDR3aa: CASSLQGKGGYTF

abundance: .
v_gene: TRBV13
d_gene: TRBD1
j_gene: TRBJ1-6
CDR3nt: TGTGCCAGCAGCTTAGAGACAGGGGTTGAGTCACCCCTCCACTTT
CDR3aa: CASSLETGVESPLHF

abundance: few
v_gene: TRBV16
d_gene: TRBD1
j_gene: TRBJ1-5
CDR3nt: TGTGCCAGCAGCCTTCCGGGACAGGGATTTTATAGCAATCAGCCCCAGCATTTT
CDR3aa: CASSLPGQGFYSNQPQHF

abundance: .
v_gene: TRBV7-8
d_gene: TRBD1
j_gene: TRBJ1-1
CDR3nt: TGTGCCAGCAGCCCACCGGGACAGGGTCAGACTGAAGCTTTCTTT
CDR3aa: CASSPPGQGQTEAFF

abundance: .
v_gene: TRBV28
d_gene: .
j_gene: TRBJ2-6
CDR3nt: TGTGCCAGCTCGGAGGGACTTACAGACCTCTCTGGGGCCAACGTCCTGACTTTC
CDR3aa: CASSEGLTDLSGANVLTF

abundance: few
v_gene: TRBV15
d_gene: .
j_gene: TRBJ1-3
CDR3nt: TGTGCCACCAGCAGAGATCTAGGCCCGGGAAACACCATATATTTT
CDR3aa: CATSRDLGPGNTIYF

abundance: .
v_gene: TRBV4-2
d_gene: .
j_gene: TRBJ2-2
CDR3nt: TGTGCCAGCAGCCAAGCTAGGGGCAGGGGTCCCACCGGGGAGCTGTTTTTT
CDR3aa: CASSQARGRGPTGELFF

abundance: .
v_gene: TRBV6-1
d_gene: .
j_gene: TRBJ1-2
CDR3nt: TGTGCCGCCCACACCGAACAAAACTATGGCTACACCTTC
CDR3aa: CAAHTEQNYGYTF

abundance: .
v_gene: TRBV7-9
d_gene: .
j_gene: TRBJ2-5
CDR3nt: TGTGCCAGCACCCTCGACTACCCTCAAGAGACCCAGTACTTC
CDR3aa: CASTLDYPQETQYF

abundance: .
v_gene: TRBV7-2
d_gene: .
j_gene: TRBJ1-5
CDR3nt: TGTGCCAGCAGCTTGGAGAGAACTCAGCCCCAGCATTTT
CDR3aa: CASSLERTQPQHF

abundance: .
v_gene: TRBV6-5
d_gene: .
j_gene: TRBJ1-5
CDR3nt: TGTGCCAGCAGTTACGGGCCGGGACTAAAGCAGCCCCAGCATTTT
CDR3aa: CASSYGPGLKQPQHF

abundance: .
v_gene: TRBV2
d_gene: .
j_gene: TRBJ2-5
CDR3nt: TGTGCCGGCGGAGAGGAGCAAGAGACCCAGTACTTC
CDR3aa: CAGGEEQETQYF

abundance: few
v_gene: TRBV6-6
d_gene: .
j_gene: TRBJ2-3
CDR3nt: TGTGCCAGCAACCGCGGTGATACGCAGTATTTT
CDR3aa: CASNRGDTQYF

abundance: .
v_gene: TRBV18
d_gene: .
j_gene: TRBJ1-3
CDR3nt: TGTGCCAGCTCACCGGGCAGAAGCTCTGGAAACACCATATATTTT
CDR3aa: CASSPGRSSGNTIYF

abundance: .
v_gene: TRBV5-6
d_gene: TRBD2
j_gene: TRBJ2-7
CDR3nt: TGTGCCAGCAGCCCCGGGGGGGTGGAGAGCGAGCAGTACTTC
CDR3aa: CASSPGGVESEQYF

abundance: .
v_gene: TRBV4-3
d_gene: .
j_gene: TRBJ2-5
CDR3nt: TGCGCCAGCAGCCAAGACGTGGGCCGGGAGCAGTACTTC
CDR3aa: CASSQDVGREQYF